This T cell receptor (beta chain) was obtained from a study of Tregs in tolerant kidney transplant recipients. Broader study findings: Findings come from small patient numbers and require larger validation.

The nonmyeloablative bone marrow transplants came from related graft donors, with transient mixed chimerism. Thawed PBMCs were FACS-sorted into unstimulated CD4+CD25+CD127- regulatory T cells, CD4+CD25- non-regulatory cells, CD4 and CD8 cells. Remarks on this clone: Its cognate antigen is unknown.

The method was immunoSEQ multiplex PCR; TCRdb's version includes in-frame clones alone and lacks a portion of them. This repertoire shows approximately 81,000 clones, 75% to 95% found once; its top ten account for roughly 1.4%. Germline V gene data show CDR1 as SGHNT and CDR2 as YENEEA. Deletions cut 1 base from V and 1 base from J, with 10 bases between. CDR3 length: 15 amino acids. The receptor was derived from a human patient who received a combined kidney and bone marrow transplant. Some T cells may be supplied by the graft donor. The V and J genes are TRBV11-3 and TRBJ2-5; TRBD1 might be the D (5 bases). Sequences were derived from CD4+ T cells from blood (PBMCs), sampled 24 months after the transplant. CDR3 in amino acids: CASSLGGQAQETQYF. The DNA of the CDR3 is TGTGCCAGCAGCTTAGGGGGCCAGGCCCAAGAGACCCAGTACTTC.